Listed below are T cell receptor beta chains from one sample, sequenced in a study of T cell repertoires in cytomegalovirus infection. TCRdb recomputed calls from the reads with MiXCR, one row per CDR3 protein. The sample lists 350,000 to 500,000 distinct CDR3 sequences; roughly a third were seen once. Sequenced input: PBMCs. These receptors were obtained from a human donor in good health (CMV status not recorded). Some clones in this sample may be carry-over from other donors' samples. The CDR3 runs from the conserved cysteine through the conserved F or W. Fields, in order: D gene, V gene, clone size, J gene, CDR3 DNA, CDR3 protein. D genes are given only for firm matches. Clone size is shown for a subset of rows, as once, few, many or a class of expanded clone.

>NA|TRBV7-2|NA|TRBJ2-2
TGTGCCAGCAGCTTAGGAGGCGCGGCGAACACCGGGGAGCTGTTTTTT
CASSLGGAANTGELFF
>NA|TRBV7-8|many|TRBJ1-2
TGTGCCAGCAGCTTAAGGGGCAGGGGACATGGCTACACCTTC
CASSLRGRGHGYTF
>TRBD1|TRBV29-1|few|TRBJ1-4
TGCAGCGCTTACTCCGGGACAGGGACTGAAAAACTGTTTTTT
CSAYSGTGTEKLFF
>NA|TRBV4-1|once|TRBJ2-1
TGCGCCAGCAGTCTCCGGGACGAAGTTTACAATGAGCAGTTCTTC
CASSLRDEVYNEQFF
>NA|TRBV19|NA|TRBJ1-5
TGTGCCAGTAGTATCGTACCCGAGGAGCCCCAGCATTTT
CASSIVPEEPQHF
>NA|TRBV10-2|few|TRBJ2-7
TGCGCCAGCAGTGGAATTGGGGCCTCCTACGAGCAGTACTTC
CASSGIGASYEQYF
>TRBD2|TRBV3-1|NA|TRBJ2-7
TGTGCCAGCAGCCAAGAATGGGGGGGGAGCAACGAGCAGTACTTC
CASSQEWGGSNEQYF
>NA|TRBV7-9|NA|TRBJ1-6
TGTGCCAGCAGTCCGCCGGGCCCGCTTAATTCACCCCTCCACTTT
CASSPPGPLNSPLHF
>TRBD1|TRBV7-6|many|TRBJ1-2
TGTGCCAGCAGCCAGATTTCCGGGACAGGGCCGAGTGGCTACACCTTC
CASSQISGTGPSGYTF
>NA|TRBV20-1|NA|TRBJ1-3
TGCAGTGCCCCGACGGGGAACACCATATATTTT
CSAPTGNTIYF
>TRBD2|TRBV7-2|many|TRBJ2-4
TGTGCCAGCAGCTTCAGTCTAGCGGGGCCCGAGGACATTCAGTACTTC
CASSFSLAGPEDIQYF
>NA|TRBV7-8|NA|TRBJ1-2
TGTGCCAGCAGCTTACGTGGGCGTGTGGCGGACTATGGCTACACCTTC
CASSLRGRVADYGYTF
>NA|TRBV7-8|many|TRBJ1-3
TGTGCCAGCAGCTTAGCGCCTGGGGAGAACACCATATATTTT
CASSLAPGENTIYF
>NA|TRBV12-5|few|TRBJ1-1
TGTGCTAGTGGTTTGGCGGGATTTGAAGCTTTCTTT
CASGLAGFEAFF
>NA|TRBV28|NA|TRBJ1-2
TGTGCCAGCAGTTTATCGGGGCATCTTGATGGCTACACCTTC
CASSLSGHLDGYTF
>NA|TRBV7-8|many|TRBJ1-6
TGTGCCAGCAGCTTCGGTTTTAATTCACCCCTCCACTTT
CASSFGFNSPLHF
>NA|TRBV3-1|NA|TRBJ1-2
TGTGCCAGCAGCCACAGGGAGGCGTACTGGGGTGGCTACACCTTC
CASSHREAYWGGYTF
>TRBD1|TRBV10-3|few|TRBJ2-3
TGTGCCATCAGTGATCACTCTTTGGACAGGGAAGGGACAGATACGCAGTATTTT
CAISDHSLDREGTDTQYF
>NA|TRBV18|NA|TRBJ1-3
TGTGCCAGCTCATCCCAGGGAAATCAGGTGAACACCATATATTTT
CASSSQGNQVNTIYF
>NA|TRBV2|few|TRBJ1-6
TGTGCCAGCAGTACCCTTGACAGGATCTATAATTCACCCCTCCACTTT
CASSTLDRIYNSPLHF
>TRBD1|TRBV29-1|NA|TRBJ1-4
TGCAGCGCCAAGCCGGGACAGGGGAATGAAAAACTGTTTTTT
CSAKPGQGNEKLFF
>TRBD1|TRBV11-1|NA|TRBJ2-2
TGTGCCAGCACCCCGATGGACAGGGCAAACACCGGGGAGCTGTTTTTT
CASTPMDRANTGELFF
>NA|TRBV4-2|few|TRBJ2-3
TGTGCCAGCAGCCAAGATCATAACGGGGCCGATACGCAGTATTTT
CASSQDHNGADTQYF
>NA|TRBV2|few|TRBJ2-7
TGTGCCAGCAGTGAAGGGGGAGGTGCCTACGAGCAGTACTTC
CASSEGGGAYEQYF
>TRBD1|TRBV12-3/TRBV12-4|NA|TRBJ2-5
TGTGCCAGCAGTTTCACAGGGGGCTTGGAGACCCAGTACTTC
CASSFTGGLETQYF
>TRBD1|TRBV6-6|few|TRBJ2-2
TGTGCCAGCAGGTCCCGGGACAGTTTTATACGCATGCGGACCGGGGAGCTGTTTTTT
CASRSRDSFIRMRTGELFF
>NA|TRBV11-2|NA|TRBJ2-3
TGTGCCAGCAGCTTAGATCGGGCGGGGTGGACCTTAAACACAGATACGCAGTATTTT
CASSLDRAGWTLNTDTQYF
>NA|TRBV11-3|few|TRBJ1-1
TGTGCCAGCAGCTCCTCCAGTAACACTGAAGCTTTCTTT
CASSSSSNTEAFF